Presented here are 13 T cell receptor beta chains from one specimen sequenced in a study of post-analysis software for immune sequencing data. Findings of the study overall: Relative to controls, patients had five TRBV segments at higher frequency, with TRBV5-6, TRBV5-1 and TRBV20-1 among these.

Incorporated into the TCR beta cDNA libraries were unique molecular identifiers, which served to reduce PCR and sequencing biases. TCRdb reprocessed the PCR reads via MiXCR and lists one record per CDR3 protein. Of hundreds of thousands of distinct CDR3 sequences listed, 53% are singletons. Their recognized antigens are unknown. Sequencing input: blood. All receptors come from a girl aged 10-17 years with multiple sclerosis.

This clonotype was recorded once. The chain carries TRBV3-1 and TRBJ2-3; tentatively, D is TRBD1 (5 bases). This CDR3 has 16 residues. Germline V gene data show CDR1 as LGHDT and CDR2 as YNNKEL (reference sequence). Trimming removed 4 bases from V and 0 bases from J, with 14 bases in between. CDR3 amino acids: CASSLLGAVSTDTQYF. In nucleotides, the CDR3 is TGTGCCAGCAGCCTATTAGGGGCAGTAAGCACAGATACGCAGTATTTT.

V usage is TRBV20-1 and J usage is TRBJ2-7, with a possible D match to TRBD2 (5 bases). Trimming pared 6 bases from V and 2 bases from J, leaving 17 bases between. Germline V lookup: CDR1 DFQATT, CDR2 SNEGSKA (reference sequence). This CDR3 has 14 amino acids. For the CDR3, the DNA is TGCAGTGCGAGCTTAGCGTCACTACCCTACGAGCAGTACTTC. It encodes CSASLASLPYEQYF.

This chain uses TRBV14 with TRBJ2-5; D might be TRBD1 or TRBD2, each matching 5 bases. Per the germline V gene, CDR1 is SGHDN and CDR2 is FVKESK. V was trimmed by 1 base and J by 5 bases, leaving 14 bases between them. The CDR3 is 15 amino acids. The CDR3 loop is CASSQVNRRGETQYF. The DNA of the CDR3 is TGTGCCAGCAGCCAAGTCAACAGGAGAGGGGAGACCCAGTACTTC.

This chain uses TRBV10-3 with TRBJ2-5; D gene ambiguous. Per germline, CDR1 ENHRY and CDR2 SYGVKD. The CDR3 length is 14 residues. V was pared by 0 bases and J by 4 bases, with 9 bases between. CDR3 region: CAISESLTRETQYF. The CDR3 DNA reads as TGTGCCATCAGTGAGTCGTTGACGAGAGAGACCCAGTACTTC.

In the case of this clonotype: One junction end does not reproduce the germline sequence, and a read error may be involved. J is TRBJ2-7 and V is TRBV5-1; D is uncertain. Germline V gene sequence: CDR1 SGHRS, CDR2 YFSETQ. The CDR3 totals 13 residues. The CDR3 nucleotides are TGCGCCGGCAGCTCACAAAACTCCTACGAGCAGTACTTC. This codes for CAGSSQNSYEQYF.

In DNA form, the CDR3 reads TGTGCCAGCAGCCAAGAACTAGCGGGGAGGGACATTCAGTACTTC. This translates into CASSQELAGRDIQYF. The gene calls are TRBV4-2 and TRBJ2-4, with 10 nucleotides matching TRBD2. This CDR3 contains 15 residues. Germline CDR1 LGHNA, CDR2 YNFKEQ. The junction had 4 bases not matched to a gene; V was cut back by 0 bases and J by 8 bases.

The sample holds a few counts of this clonotype. The CDR3 DNA follows: TGCAGTGCCAATAGGATGGGGAGCACTGAAGCTTTCTTT. Translated: CSANRMGSTEAFF. This rearrangement joins TRBV20-1 to TRBJ1-1; D is undetermined. Germline V lookup: CDR1 DFQATT, CDR2 SNEGSKA (reference sequence). The CDR3 contains 13 residues. Trimming shortened V by 6 bases and J by 4 bases, and 15 bases separated the two germline ends.

V is TRBV5-1 and J is TRBJ2-7; D is perhaps TRBD2 (6 bases). Germline V lookup: CDR1 SGHRS, CDR2 YFSETQ. This CDR3 is 17 amino acids long. The V end was cut by 4 bases, the J end by 2 bases, with 22 bases between. The CDR3 sequence is CASSPNPPGTGTYEQYF. The CDR3 region has the DNA TGCGCCAGCAGCCCCAACCCTCCCGGGACTGGTACCTACGAGCAGTACTTC. The entire variable domain, with the rest obtained from reference TRBV5-1 and TRBJ2-7, is as follows: KAGVTQTPRYLIKTRGQQVTLSCSPISGHRSVSWYQQTPGQGLQFLFEYFSETQRNKGNFPGRFSGRQFSNSRSEMNVSTLELGDSALYLCASSPNPPGTGTYEQYFGPGTRLTVT.

The V call is TRBV29-1, the J call TRBJ2-7, with 8 bases lining up with TRBD1. The CDR3 extends over 15 amino acids. The V and J ends lost 5 bases and 5 bases, in that order; junction bases with no gene match: 14. The V gene's germline CDR1 is SQVTM and CDR2 ANQGSEA. The CDR3 nucleotides are TGCAGCGTTTCACCTACCGGGACAGGCGGAGACGAGCAGTACTTC. It encodes CSVSPTGTGGDEQYF.

The V and J genes are TRBV2 and TRBJ1-1; D might be TRBD1 (5 bases). CDR1 and CDR2 from the germline V gene are SNHLY and FYNNEI. The length of the CDR3 is 14 residues. V was clipped by 2 bases and J by 3 bases, with 10 bases between them. The CDR3 reads CASSEWQQDTEAFF. DNA of the CDR3: TGTGCCAGCAGTGAATGGCAACAGGACACTGAAGCTTTCTTT.

V gene TRBV6-6 combines with J gene TRBJ2-5; perhaps TRBD2 as D (5 bases). Germline CDR1 is MNHNY and CDR2 is SVGAGI (reference sequence). This CDR3 has 12 amino acids. Trimming shortened V by 0 bases and J by 11 bases, and 10 bases separated the two germline ends. The CDR3, as DNA: TGTGCCAGCAGTTACTCGACTGGGGAGCAGTACTTC. Its translation: CASSYSTGEQYF.

The chain has TRBV5-1 and TRBJ2-4; the D gene is possibly TRBD1 (5 bases). V lost 2 bases and J 2 bases, leaving 8 bases between the germline ends. The CDR3 totals 14 residues. The germline gives CDR1 SGHRS, CDR2 YFSETQ. The CDR3 DNA follows: TGCGCCAGCAGCTTACAGGAGTCCAAAAACATTCAGTACTTC. Translating it yields CASSLQESKNIQYF.

This clonotype is a singleton in its sample. The J gene is TRBJ2-1, the V gene TRBV5-1, with D possibly matching TRBD1 (5 bases). Per germline, CDR1 SGHRS and CDR2 YFSETQ. The CDR3 covers 13 residues. Trimming removed 3 bases at V and 7 bases at J, with 11 bases between. The CDR3 DNA reads TGCGCCAGCAGCTCCAGACAGCCTAATGAGCAGTTCTTC. Translation gives CASSSRQPNEQFF.